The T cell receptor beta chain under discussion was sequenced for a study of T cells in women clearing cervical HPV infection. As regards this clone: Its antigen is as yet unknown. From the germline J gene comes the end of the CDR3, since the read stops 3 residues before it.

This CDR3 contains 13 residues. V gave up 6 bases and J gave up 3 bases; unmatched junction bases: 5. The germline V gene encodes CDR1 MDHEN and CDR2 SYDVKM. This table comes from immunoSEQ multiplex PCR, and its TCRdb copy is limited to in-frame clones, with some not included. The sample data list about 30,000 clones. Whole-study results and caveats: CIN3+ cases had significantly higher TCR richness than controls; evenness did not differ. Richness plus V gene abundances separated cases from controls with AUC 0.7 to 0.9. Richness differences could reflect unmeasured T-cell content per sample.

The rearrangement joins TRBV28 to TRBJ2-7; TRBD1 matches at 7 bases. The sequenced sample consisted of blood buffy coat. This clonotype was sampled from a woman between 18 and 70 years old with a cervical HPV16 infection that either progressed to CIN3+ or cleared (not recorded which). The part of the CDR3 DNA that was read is TGTGCCAGCAGGAAACAGGGGTTCTACGAG. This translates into CASRKQGFYE. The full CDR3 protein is CASRKQGFYEQYF.